This T cell receptor (beta chain) was retrieved from a study of cytomegalovirus exposure and HLA in healthy donors. PCR amplification relied on 60 Vbeta primers (plus 13 Jbeta primers). The protocol was immunoSEQ multiplex PCR, while the TCRdb copy is restricted to in-frame clones and leaves out a portion. The sample includes approximately 130,000 clones. Germline V lookup: CDR1 MNHEY, CDR2 SMNVEV (reference sequence). Trimming stripped 5 bases from V and 1 base from J, with 6 bases between. This CDR3 spans 14 amino acids. Of note for this clone: Its antigen is undetermined.

Findings and caveats of the study: Among the most significant clusters, several appeared linked to common viral pathogens in a later analysis.

This clonotype was sampled from a woman aged 55 to 70 in good health and CMV-seronegative. The chain uses TRBV27 and TRBJ2-6; tentative D call: TRBD1 (5 bases). Sequenced input: PBMCs. The CDR3 bases are TGTGCCAGCAGTGGGGCGTCTGGGGCCAACGTCCTGACTTTC. Translating gives CASSGASGANVLTF.